Included here is one T cell receptor beta chain sequence, with context. Trimming took 4 bases from V and 4 from J, leaving 11 bases between them. There are 15 residues in the CDR3. Germline V gene lookup returns CDR1 SGHTA and CDR2 FQGNSA. Treatment given: oral pan-JAK inhibitor, 5-10 mg twice daily. Lesional scalp punch biopsies and peripheral blood were collected from alopecia areata patients. Reverse transcription of extracted RNA yielded cDNA, which provided the sequencing template. TCRdb keeps only in-frame clones here, not all; method: immunoSEQ multiplex PCR. The data show just over 150,000 clones, around 71% seen once. This record comes from a study of CD8+ T cells in alopecia areata.

The chain has TRBV7-2 and TRBJ2-6, with D uncertain. The sample consisted of CD4+ T cells sorted from blood, taken at week 4, from a patient treated with tofacitinib. This TCR was recovered from a human donor with alopecia areata. CDR3: CASSSPRAGANVLTF. CDR3 bases: TGTGCCAGCAGCTCACCACGGGCAGGGGCCAACGTCCTGACTTTC.